The rows below give T cell receptor beta chains drawn from one sample of a study of T cells after yellow fever vaccination. TCRdb redid the calling of the 5' RACE reads with MiXCR, one entry per CDR3 protein. Among 500,000 to 650,000 distinct CDR3 sequences listed, 9% to 15% were seen once. The sample was PBMCs, taken on the day of the yellow fever booster vaccination. Source of these receptors: a young man who received the YFV17D yellow fever vaccine. Each CDR3 is given with its conserved first and last residue. D genes are given only for firm matches. Not every row has a clone size; where given, it reads once, few, many or a size class.

D	V	size	length	J	DNA	CDR3
-	TRBV4-3	few	14	TRBJ2-2	TGCGCCAGCAGCTCCCAGGCAGACACCGGGGAGCTGTTTTTT	CASSSQADTGELFF
TRBD1	TRBV12-3/TRBV12-4	-	15	TRBJ2-2	TGTGCCAGCAGCCGGGACAGGGGAGCATCCGGGGAGCTGTTTTTT	CASSRDRGASGELFF
-	TRBV18	few	17	TRBJ1-1	TGTGCCAGCTCATCAACGGCCGGATTGGGCTTGAACACTGAAGCTTTCTTT	CASSSTAGLGLNTEAFF
-	TRBV25-1	-	13	TRBJ1-4	TGTGCCAGCAGTGAAAATTGGGTTGAAAAACTGTTTTTT	CASSENWVEKLFF
-	TRBV12-3/TRBV12-4	few	14	TRBJ2-6	TGTGCCAGCACGAAGGGCTCTGGGGCCAACGTCCTGACTTTC	CASTKGSGANVLTF
TRBD2	TRBV12-3/TRBV12-4	-	15	TRBJ2-3	TGTGCCAGCAGCCCGGGACTAGCGGGAGGAACCACGCAGTATTTT	CASSPGLAGGTTQYF
-	TRBV20-1	few	14	TRBJ1-6	TGCAGTGCTAAAGGGAGCTCCTATAATTCACCCCTCCACTTT	CSAKGSSYNSPLHF
-	TRBV9	-	14	TRBJ1-6	TGTGCCAGCAGCGTAGGGGGGGATGGATCACCCCTCCACTTT	CASSVGGDGSPLHF
-	TRBV29-1	many	10	TRBJ2-1	TGCAGCGTTGTAGCCCCTGAGCAGTTCTTC	CSVVAPEQFF
-	TRBV19	-	16	TRBJ1-1	TGTGCCAGTAGTATAGGCCGAAACTCCGTCGCCACTGAAGCTTTCTTT	CASSIGRNSVATEAFF
-	TRBV12-3/TRBV12-4	few	15	TRBJ1-4	TGTGCCAGCAGTTCGTTTGGATCCCCAAATGAAAAACTGTTTTTT	CASSSFGSPNEKLFF
TRBD2	TRBV5-1	many	16	TRBJ2-1	TGCGCCAGCAGCTTGGTGTCTAGCGGGAGTCTCTATGAGCAGTTCTTC	CASSLVSSGSLYEQFF
-	TRBV27	-	14	TRBJ1-6	TGTGCCAGCAGTTTAGTCAGAGAAAACTCACCCCTCCACTTT	CASSLVRENSPLHF
TRBD1	TRBV27	few	18	TRBJ2-5	TGTGCCAGCAGTTTATCGGCCTGGGACAGACCGAGCCAAGAGACCCAGTACTTC	CASSLSAWDRPSQETQYF
TRBD2	TRBV3-1	few	14	TRBJ2-5	TGTGCCAGCCGGACTAGCGGGATCCAAGAGACCCAGTACTTC	CASRTSGIQETQYF
-	TRBV28	few	14	TRBJ2-5	TGTGCCAGCAGTCCCGGGGCAGGGAAAGAGACCCAGTACTTC	CASSPGAGKETQYF
TRBD2	TRBV7-2	few	16	TRBJ2-4	TGTGCCAGCAGCTTGGCTAGCGGGATTATGGGCAACATTCAGTACTTC	CASSLASGIMGNIQYF
-	TRBV5-4	-	16	TRBJ2-1	TGTGCCAGCAGCGAACCCGGAGGGGGAGGGCGGAATGAGCAGTTCTTC	CASSEPGGGGRNEQFF
TRBD1	TRBV19	few	13	TRBJ1-1	TGTGCCAGTGGAAACAGGGGGGATACTGAAGCTTTCTTT	CASGNRGDTEAFF
-	TRBV11-2	-	15	TRBJ2-5	TGTGCCAGCAGCTTAGACCGGCTCGGAGGGGAGACCCAGTACTTC	CASSLDRLGGETQYF